The T cell receptor beta chain under discussion was sequenced for a study of technical replicates of blood from a few donors. CDR3 size: 15 residues. Per germline, CDR1 SGHTS and CDR2 YDEGEE. Trimming removed 4 bases from V and 7 bases from J; junction bases left unmatched: 8. Sequenced by immunoSEQ multiplex PCR; TCRdb stores in-frame clones only, minus some. The table shows 75,000 or so clones, with 93% occurring only once. This TCR came from a human donor in good health. The chain joins TRBV5-8 to TRBJ1-4, with TRBD1 matching over 9 bases. The sample consisted of T cells isolated from PBMCs. CDR3 sequence reads: CASSPQTGGVEKLFF. CDR3 coding DNA: TGTGCCAGCAGCCCACAGACAGGGGGTGTTGAAAAACTGTTTTTT.